The rows below give T cell receptor beta chains drawn from one sample of a study of OX40 agonist ivuxolimab in advanced cancers. Using immunoSEQ multiplex PCR, the repertoire was profiled, and TCRdb retains in-frame clones only, with some absent. Of 95,000 to 110,000 clones in the sample, 75% to 95% were seen once. The sample was CD4+ or CD8+ T cells sorted from blood, taken in a trial of the OX40 agonist ivuxolimab. The receptors originated from an adult with an advanced solid tumor such as melanoma, head and neck, liver or kidney cancer. CDR3s include the opening cysteine and the closing phenylalanine or tryptophan. D genes are given only for firm matches. Clone size is shown for a subset of rows, as once, few, many or a class of expanded clone.

TRBV28	NA	TRBJ2-5	NA	TGTGCCAGCAGCTCCCACGGGGGCCGGGAGACCCAGTACTTC	CASSSHGGRETQYF
TRBV6-1	few	TRBJ1-1	NA	TGTGCCAGCAGCGTTGGGGGTGGAACTGAAGCTTTCTTT	CASSVGGGTEAFF
TRBV18	NA	TRBJ2-1	NA	TGTGCCAGCTCCCTTGAAGGTGGAATATACAATGAGCAGTTCTTC	CASSLEGGIYNEQFF
TRBV7-8	NA	TRBJ2-5	TRBD2	TGTGCCAGCAGCCCGTTACTAGCGGGAGGGCTCCATAGTGAGACCCAGTACTTC	CASSPLLAGGLHSETQYF
TRBV5-1	NA	TRBJ2-7	TRBD2	TGCGCCAGCAGCTCGGTAGCGGGAGGGACCTACGAGCAGTACTTC	CASSSVAGGTYEQYF
TRBV18	once	TRBJ1-5	TRBD1	TGTGCCAGCTCACTGGGGACAGCTAGCAATCAGCCCCAGCATTTT	CASSLGTASNQPQHF
TRBV6-5	NA	TRBJ2-2	TRBD1	TGTGCCAGCAGGCCGGGACAGGGGGCGCGACTGCTGTTTTTT	CASRPGQGARLLFF
TRBV29-1	NA	TRBJ2-7	NA	TGCAGCGTCTCCGGGACAAACTCCTACGAGCAGTACTTC	CSVSGTNSYEQYF
TRBV2	NA	TRBJ2-3	NA	TGTGCCAGCGATGATGGAGATACGCAGTATTTT	CASDDGDTQYF
TRBV5-1	NA	TRBJ2-7	TRBD1	TGCGCCAGCAGCTGGGGGGGGACAGGGGGGATTAATGAGCAGTACTTC	CASSWGGTGGINEQYF
TRBV19	NA	TRBJ2-6	TRBD1	TGTGCCAGTAGCACGAACTCCCGGGACAGGGTATCTGGGGCCAACGTCCTGACTTTC	CASSTNSRDRVSGANVLTF
TRBV28	NA	TRBJ1-5	NA	TGTGCCAGCAGTTTATTTGCTCAGACGCAGGATCAGCCCCAGCATTTT	CASSLFAQTQDQPQHF
TRBV4-1	NA	TRBJ1-2	NA	TGCGCCAGCAGCCAAAATGCCGGGACCCGAGCCGAACTTTTCTATGGCTACACCTTC	CASSQNAGTRAELFYGYTF
TRBV30	NA	TRBJ2-1	TRBD2	TGTGCCTGGAGTGGAGCGGGAGCGGTTCCCACCTACAATGAGCAGTTCTTC	CAWSGAGAVPTYNEQFF
TRBV5-1	NA	TRBJ1-3	TRBD1	TGCGCCAGCAGCTTGGCATTAGACAGGGATTATGACACCATATATTTT	CASSLALDRDYDTIYF
TRBV7-3	NA	TRBJ2-7	TRBD2	TGTGCCAGCAGCTTATGGCCGGGACTAGCGGGAGGCGAGCAGTACTTC	CASSLWPGLAGGEQYF
TRBV10-3	once	TRBJ2-7	TRBD2	TGTGCCATCAGCGCGAAATCAGACGGGACTAGCGGTCCGTCGGAGCAGTACTTC	CAISAKSDGTSGPSEQYF
TRBV6-1	NA	TRBJ2-7	NA	TGTGCCAGCAGTGAAGTAGAGACTAGATTCTACGAGCAGTACTTC	CASSEVETRFYEQYF
TRBV7-3	NA	TRBJ2-1	NA	TGTGCCAGCAGCTTAATGGCTAGCCCCTACAATGAGCAGTTCTTC	CASSLMASPYNEQFF
TRBV30	NA	TRBJ2-1	TRBD2	TGTGCCTGGAGGCTGACGGCGGGGGGCTACAATGAGCAGTTCTTC	CAWRLTAGGYNEQFF